This passage covers 14 T cell receptor beta chains from one sample sequenced in a study of blood T cell repertoires in COVID-19 (dated by TCRdb to the early 2020s). Library preparation was by the immunoSEQ multiplex PCR assay. As stored in TCRdb, this immuneACCESS dataset retains in-frame rearrangements with V and J assigned. A fraction of the clones does not appear; measured against another copy, unresolved V genes explain less than half of the discrepancy, and the remainder lacks a known reason. The sample table shows about 250,000 clones, and 86% are seen once. The biggest ten clones account for approximately 5% of the sample. Sequenced: peripheral blood. The receptors come from a woman older than 75 with COVID-19, enrolled during active disease.

The rearrangement uses TRBV10-3 and TRBJ2-3; TRBD2 agrees at 16 bases. The CDR3 totals 17 residues. The germline V gene encodes CDR1 ENHRY and CDR2 SYGVKD. Trimming cost V 6 bases and J 5 bases; bases outside gene matches: 8. The CDR3 DNA follows: TGTGCCATCAGGACCGGGACTAGCGGGGGGGTAAAAGATACGCAGTATTTT. Amino acid sequence: CAIRTGTSGGVKDTQYF.

The rearrangement joins TRBV28 to TRBJ1-1; D gene unclear. V was pared by 1 base and J by 10 bases, with 19 bases between. There are 15 residues in the CDR3. Germline V lookup: CDR1 MDHEN, CDR2 SYDVKM. CDR3 DNA: TGTGCCAGCAGTTTATTCCGTTGGGAGGGCGTTGGAGCTTTCTTT. It yields the protein CASSLFRWEGVGAFF.

The rearrangement links TRBV9 to TRBJ1-6, with D tentatively TRBD1 (5 bases). CDR1 and CDR2 (germline): SGDLS, YYNGEE. V shed 4 bases and J shed 7 bases, with 15 bases lying between them. The CDR3 has 15 residues. As DNA, the CDR3 is TGTGCCAGCAGCCCGAGCCCAGGGTGGAATTCACCCCTCCACTTT. The encoded protein is CASSPSPGWNSPLHF.

Here the CDR3 reads CASSLSGQPTEAFF. The DNA of the CDR3 is TGTGCCAGCAGCCTTTCGGGACAGCCGACTGAAGCTTTCTTT. The V call is TRBV7-8, the J call TRBJ1-1; 7 bases are shared with TRBD1. The germline gives CDR1 SGHVS, CDR2 FQNEAQ. CDR3 length equals 14 residues. The V segment lost 5 bases and the J segment 5 bases; nucleotides outside the gene matches: 8.

The rearrangement links TRBV4-1 to TRBJ1-2; D unclear. Per the germline V gene, CDR1 is MGHRA and CDR2 is YSYEKL. This CDR3 is built from 15 residues. V was trimmed by 0 bases and J by 8 bases, leaving 16 bases between them. The CDR3 DNA follows: TGCGCCAGCAGCCAAGATATATGGGGAAGCGGGGGCTACACCTTC. Residues: CASSQDIWGSGGYTF.

The chain carries TRBV7-6 and TRBJ2-2; 14 bases line up with TRBD2. Per the germline V gene, CDR1 is SGHVS and CDR2 is FNYEAQ. The trim removed 5 bases at V and 2 bases at J, leaving 7 bases unmatched. The CDR3 extends over 18 amino acids. The chain's CDR3 is CASSQRLAGGPNTGELFF. CDR3 coding DNA: TGTGCCAGCAGCCAGAGACTAGCGGGGGGGCCAAACACCGGGGAGCTGTTTTTT.

This sequence joins TRBV30 and TRBJ1-1, with a possible D match to TRBD1 (6 bases). Per the germline V gene, CDR1 is GTSNPN and CDR2 is SVGIG (reference sequence). Trimming cost V 4 bases and J 1 base, with 10 bases left between them. The CDR3 contains 13 residues. The CDR3 DNA reads as TGTGCCTGGACGACAGGCTGGAACACTGAAGCTTTCTTT. Translating it yields CAWTTGWNTEAFF. Using reference TRBV30 and TRBJ1-1 for the parts outside the CDR3, the full variable domain is SQTIHQWPATLVQPVGSPLSLECTVEGTSNPNLYWYRQAAGRGLQLLFYSVGIGQISSEVPQNLSASRPQDRQFILSSKKLLLSDSGFYLCAWTTGWNTEAFFGQGTRLTVV.

J is TRBJ1-4 and V is TRBV15; TRBD1 matches at 8 bases. Germline CDR1 LNHNV, CDR2 YYDKDF (reference sequence). The CDR3 sequence is 14 residues long. After removal of 1 base from V and 5 bases from J, the junction contained 0 bases not matched to a gene. The CDR3 reads CATSRGTGNEKLFF. CDR3 DNA: TGTGCCACCAGCAGAGGGACAGGGAATGAAAAACTGTTTTTT.

The rearrangement links TRBV27 to TRBJ1-1; D is perhaps TRBD1 (6 bases). Germline CDR1 is MNHEY and CDR2 is SMNVEV (reference sequence). Trimming shortened V by 6 bases and J by 5 bases, and 10 bases separated the two germline ends. This CDR3 has 12 residues. CDR3 protein: CASSRTGTEAFF. The CDR3 DNA reads TGTGCCAGCAGCCGCACAGGGACTGAAGCTTTCTTT.

This chain uses TRBV4-2 with TRBJ2-3; 9 nucleotides match TRBD2. Germline CDR1 reads LGHNA; CDR2 reads YNFKEQ. V gave up 3 bases and J gave up 2 bases; unmatched junction bases: 9. The CDR3 totals 17 residues. The chain's CDR3 is CASSHPLAGDNTDTQYF. CDR3 in DNA: TGTGCCAGCAGCCACCCCTTAGCGGGGGATAACACAGATACGCAGTATTTT.

The chain joins TRBV4-2 to TRBJ2-1; 9 nucleotides match TRBD1. The germline V gene encodes CDR1 LGHNA and CDR2 YNFKEQ. There are 17 residues in the CDR3. The ends lost 0 bases at V and 4 bases at J; junction bases unmatched: 7. This chain's CDR3 is CASSQDQTGGTYNEQFF. As DNA, the CDR3 is TGTGCCAGCAGCCAAGATCAGACAGGGGGTACTTACAATGAGCAGTTCTTC.

The V call is TRBV6-6, the J call TRBJ1-1; 11 bases are shared with TRBD1. With 5 bases clipped from V and 3 bases from J, the junction kept 2 bases outside the gene matches. CDR1 MNHNY and CDR2 SVGAGI come from the germline V gene (reference sequence). The CDR3 totals 14 residues. The CDR3 loop is CASSKGQGDTEAFF. CDR3 DNA sequence: TGTGCCAGCAGTAAGGGACAGGGGGACACTGAAGCTTTCTTT.

The chain employs TRBV6-2 or TRBV6-3 and TRBJ2-7; perhaps TRBD2 as D (5 bases). Trimming pared 2 bases from V and 3 bases from J, leaving 11 bases between. Germline-derived CDR1 and CDR2 are MNHEY and SVGEGT. The CDR3 has 14 amino acids. CDR3 sequence (DNA): TGTGCCAGCAGTTACCGGAGGAGAAACTACGAGCAGTACTTC. It translates to CASSYRRRNYEQYF.

The chain recombines TRBV2 with TRBJ1-2, with D possibly matching TRBD1 (5 bases). Trimming stripped 5 bases from V and 0 bases from J, with 13 bases between. Looked up from germline, CDR1 is SNHLY and CDR2 is FYNNEI. CDR3 length: 15 amino acids. The CDR3 region has the DNA TGTGCCAGCAGTCCCTCGTGGGGCGCTAACTATGGCTACACCTTC. Translating it yields CASSPSWGANYGYTF.